This entry describes one TCR beta chain. As yet, its antigen is unknown. The CDR3 loop spans 14 amino acids. The V gene end was trimmed by 4 bases and the J gene end by 5 bases; junction bases not matched to a gene: 7. Germline CDR1 MDHEN, CDR2 SYDVKM. The data were taken from a study of cytomegalovirus exposure and HLA in healthy donors. Study details: Falling in the Caucasian-associated ancestry cluster were roughly 86% of 300 to 500 genotyped donors.

Findings and limits, study-wide: Later analysis demonstrated an association between a missense DCLRE1C variant and TCR beta V- and J-gene trimming. A later analysis found common viral pathogens apparently linked to several of the most significant clusters.

With 60 Vbeta and 13 Jbeta primers, the PCR was carried out. The assay was immunoSEQ multiplex PCR, and TCRdb's table has in-frame clones only and misses some. Seen here are more than 80,000 clones, 65% to 85% observed once, and the top ten hold under 20%. V gene TRBV28 combines with J gene TRBJ1-2; TRBD1 aligns across 7 bases. Sequenced sample: PBMCs. This receptor was taken from a woman aged 60-70 years in good health and CMV-seropositive. CDR3 in amino acids: CASSYRGTVYGYTF. Written as DNA, the CDR3 is TGTGCCAGCAGTTACAGGGGTACAGTTTATGGCTACACCTTC.